The 14 T cell receptor beta chains reported below all come from one sample, sequenced in a study of neoadjuvant anti-PD-1 for oral cavity cancer. Time point of the sample: after neoadjuvant nivolumab, at surgical resection. Libraries were prepared by immunoSEQ multiplex PCR; TCRdb keeps only in-frame clonotypes and omits some of them. The table has 10,000 or so clones, 60% to 75% seen once; the top ten hold 3.5% to 4.5%. The source material was PBMCs, sampled after nivolumab (anti-PD-1) treatment. These receptors all come from a person aged 35-80 years with oral cavity squamous cell carcinoma.

V gene TRBV5-1 combines with J gene TRBJ2-2; TRBD1 matches 9 bases. Germline CDR1 SGHRS, CDR2 YFSETQ. The V gene end was trimmed by 7 bases and the J gene end by 5 bases; junction bases not matched to a gene: 9. CDR3 length: 15 amino acids. The chain's CDR3 is CASGVKQGATGELFF. The CDR3 bases are TGCGCCAGCGGGGTAAAACAGGGGGCAACCGGGGAGCTGTTTTTT.

This sequence joins TRBV6-1 and TRBJ1-5, with TRBD1 as a possible D gene (5 bases). CDR3 length equals 12 residues. The V and J ends lost 6 bases and 7 bases respectively, with 10 bases between them. Germline V gene lookup returns CDR1 MNHNS and CDR2 SASEGT. The CDR3 region has the DNA TGTGCCAGCAGGAGATCAGGGCAGCCCCAGCATTTT. Residues: CASRRSGQPQHF.

This clone showed up just a few times. The rearrangement joins TRBV29-1 to TRBJ1-1; weak D call: TRBD1 (6 bases). The germline V and J ends were trimmed by 5 bases and 4 bases, with 11 bases remaining between them. CDR1 is SQVTM and CDR2 is ANQGSEA in the germline V gene. CDR3 length: 12 amino acids. CDR3 DNA sequence: TGCAGCGTTTTACAGGGTGCCACTGAAGCTTTCTTT. This gives the protein CSVLQGATEAFF.

This clone has a single count. V and J are TRBV27 and TRBJ2-7, with D possibly being TRBD2 (6 bases). Germline CDR1 and CDR2: MNHEY and SMNVEV (reference sequence). Trimming shortened V by 5 bases and J by 7 bases, and 18 bases separated the two germline ends. The CDR3 totals 14 residues. CDR3 protein: CASSAGLDMREQYF. CDR3 nucleotides: TGTGCCAGCAGTGCGGGACTCGACATGAGGGAGCAGTACTTC.

The V gene is TRBV7-2, the J gene TRBJ1-1, with D tentatively TRBD1 (6 bases). V dropped 4 bases and J dropped 5 bases, with 17 bases sitting between them. Germline values: CDR1 SGHTA, CDR2 FQGNSA. The CDR3 is 15 amino acids. The chain's CDR3 is CASSSGGGIGTEAFF. DNA of the CDR3: TGTGCCAGCAGCTCGGGAGGGGGGATTGGAACTGAAGCTTTCTTT.

The gene calls are TRBV7-7 and TRBJ2-1; 10 positions agree with TRBD2. CDR3 size: 15 residues. The germline V gene encodes CDR1 SSHAT and CDR2 FNYEAQ (reference sequence). J gave up 6 bases and V 5 bases, and 7 bases lay outside the gene matches. The CDR3 loop reads CASSPGLAVRNEQFF. The CDR3 DNA sequence: TGTGCCAGCAGCCCTGGACTAGCGGTTCGCAATGAGCAGTTCTTC. The complete variable domain, with remaining parts taken from reference TRBV7-7 and TRBJ2-1, reads GAGVSQSPRYKVTKRGQDVTLRCDPISSHATLYWYQQALGQGPEFLTYFNYEAQPDKSGLPSDRFSAERPEGSISTLTIQRTEQRDSAMYRCASSPGLAVRNEQFFGPGTRLTVL.

CDR3 sequence reads: CASSYTNYGYTF. The CDR3 coding sequence is TGTGCCAGCAGTTACACTAACTATGGCTACACCTTC. This chain links TRBV6-5 with TRBJ1-2; D is unclear. In germline, CDR1 is MNHEY, CDR2 SVGAGI. V lost 2 bases, J lost 0 bases, and 1 base lay in between. The CDR3 is 12 amino acids.

The chain recombines TRBV6-1 with TRBJ2-7; 10 bases agree with TRBD1. The CDR3 contains 14 residues. Per germline, CDR1 MNHNS and CDR2 SASEGT. J lost 6 bases, V lost 7 bases, and 9 bases had no gene match. For the CDR3, the DNA is TGTGCCAGCATTTTCGACAGGGGGCAAGGCGAGCAGTACTTC. It codes for CASIFDRGQGEQYF.

This clone was seen a few times. The V gene is TRBV2, the J gene TRBJ1-1; D call uncertain. Trimming pared 2 bases from V and 0 bases from J, leaving 4 bases between. The CDR3 has 13 residues. CDR1 SNHLY and CDR2 FYNNEI come from the germline V gene. The CDR3 spells CASSESMNTEAFF. As DNA, the CDR3 is TGTGCCAGCAGTGAATCAATGAACACTGAAGCTTTCTTT.

The rearrangement links TRBV21-1 to TRBJ1-1. TRBV21-1 is given as a pseudogene. The CDR3 totals 15 residues. The CDR3 coding sequence is TGTGCCAGCAGCAAAGAACTCTGGCAGAACACTGAAGCTTTCTTT. Protein product: CASSKELWQNTEAFF.

The chain joins TRBV5-1 to TRBJ2-2; D uncertain. Trimming removed 0 bases from V and 6 bases from J, with 24 bases in between. The CDR3 contains 19 residues. In germline, CDR1 is SGHRS, CDR2 YFSETQ. CDR3 nucleotides: TGCGCCAGCAGCTTGGCCGTTCTGGGAATTGGAGCGACGCCCGGGGAGCTGTTTTTT. It translates to CASSLAVLGIGATPGELFF.

CDR3 loop: CASSFTSGGTDTQYF. In DNA form, the CDR3 reads TGTGCCAGCAGCTTCACTAGCGGGGGCACAGATACGCAGTATTTT. The chain employs TRBV11-2 and TRBJ2-3; 10 positions match TRBD2. The CDR3 spans 15 residues. V lost 3 bases and J lost 1; bases outside the gene matches: 1. Germline V lookup: CDR1 SGHAT, CDR2 FQNNGV.

This chain links TRBV5-1 with TRBJ2-7, with 9 positions matching TRBD1. The germline V gene has CDR1 SGHRS and CDR2 YFSETQ. Trimming cost V 1 base and J 1 base; bases outside gene matches: 6. This CDR3 spans 16 amino acids. DNA for the CDR3: TGCGCCAGCAGCTTGCTGGACAGGGGATCATCCTACGAGCAGTACTTC. Translated, it gives CASSLLDRGSSYEQYF.

This chain connects TRBV28 to TRBJ1-2; TRBD1 is a possible D gene (5 bases). The CDR3 extends over 13 amino acids. Trimming took 3 bases from V and 4 from J, leaving 9 bases between them. Germline V CDR1 and CDR2: MDHEN, SYDVKM. This CDR3 is CASSFTRAYGYTF. The CDR3 DNA sequence: TGTGCCAGCAGTTTTACCAGGGCCTATGGCTACACCTTC.